This T cell receptor beta chain was captured in a study of cytomegalovirus exposure and HLA in healthy donors. For the study at large: There were around 100 million unique TCR beta sequences, drawn from approximately 190 million T cells, in an earlier analysis.

Comments on this clone: What it recognizes is unknown.

General study points: Information on immune exposure was restricted to one variable (CMV serostatus). The later analysis indicated that the majority of CMV-associated TCR beta chains appeared HLA-restricted.

The PCR made use of 60 Vbeta and 13 Jbeta primers. TCRdb's copy holds only in-frame clones and misses some; the assay was immunoSEQ multiplex PCR. The profile shows about 190,000 clones, 80% of them singletons. Trimming pared 4 bases from V and 6 bases from J, leaving 20 bases between. CDR3 size: 16 residues. The germline CDR1 and CDR2 sequences are SGDLS and YYNGEE. V is TRBV9 and J is TRBJ2-1; weak D call: TRBD1 (5 bases). Sequencing input: PBMCs. This TCR was recovered from a man aged 40-49 years in good health and CMV-seropositive. CDR3 in amino acids: CASSPTSGKVGNEQFF. CDR3 DNA sequence: TGTGCCAGCAGCCCTACCTCAGGGAAAGTAGGCAATGAGCAGTTCTTC.